One and the same sample provided the 18 T cell receptor beta chains below, sequenced in a study of beta chain features in type 1 diabetes. Their antigen targets remain unknown. The study, taken as a whole, reports: Shortening of TCRB CDR3s, moderate but significant, appeared in all four CD4+ subsets of Type 1 diabetes patients.

The authors reverse transcribed all of the isolated RNA, so sequencing captured expressed TCRB transcripts. Only in-frame clones appear in the TCRdb table, and some are missing; sequencing was by immunoSEQ multiplex PCR. The data show approximately 150,000 clones, roughly 60% seen once. Sequencing was performed on naive CD4+ T cells from blood. Receptors were obtained from a man aged 25 to 40 with type 1 diabetes.

The V gene is TRBV4-1, the J gene TRBJ1-1; 10 nucleotides match TRBD1. The V segment lost 4 bases and the J segment 6 bases; nucleotides outside the gene matches: 5. CDR3 length equals 14 residues. Per the germline V gene, CDR1 is MGHRA and CDR2 is YSYEKL. CDR3 in DNA: TGCGCCAGCAGCCCGGGACAGGGGATCGCTGAAGCTTTCTTT. Translated: CASSPGQGIAEAFF.

This clone occurred a few times. The V call is TRBV29-1, the J call TRBJ1-3, with TRBD1 identical over 9 bases. The germline V gene has CDR1 SQVTM and CDR2 ANQGSEA. Trimming cost V 4 bases and J 4 bases; bases outside gene matches: 5. This CDR3 spans 14 amino acids. The CDR3 region is CSVARTGDGNTIYF. DNA of the CDR3: TGCAGCGTTGCCCGGACAGGGGACGGAAACACCATATATTTT.

Note on this clone: Other nucleotide sequences from this sample produce the same CDR3. The chain uses TRBV29-1 and TRBJ1-2; D unresolved. The V gene's germline CDR1 is SQVTM and CDR2 ANQGSEA. V lost 4 bases and J lost 2, with 8 bases in between. The CDR3 has 12 amino acids. CDR3 bases: TGCAGCGTTGGTGGCGGAAACTATGGCTACACCTTC. Translating it yields CSVGGGNYGYTF.

V gene TRBV15 combines with J gene TRBJ1-1; possibly TRBD1 for D (5 bases). The germline V gene has CDR1 LNHNV and CDR2 YYDKDF (reference sequence). V gave up 5 bases and J gave up 1 base, with 8 bases separating them. This CDR3 has 13 residues. The CDR3 is CATSWDWNTEAFF. In DNA, the CDR3 is TGTGCCACCAGCTGGGACTGGAACACTGAAGCTTTCTTT.

The chain carries TRBV9 and TRBJ1-2; D is unresolved. The V gene lost 5 bases and the J gene lost 8 bases, with 13 bases spanning the gap. Looked up from germline, CDR1 is SGDLS and CDR2 is YYNGEE. The CDR3 sequence is 12 residues long. CDR3 loop: CASRDPFGGYTF. CDR3 coding DNA: TGTGCCAGCAGGGACCCCTTCGGGGGCTACACCTTC.

V gene TRBV7-2 combines with J gene TRBJ2-3; either TRBD1 or TRBD2 may supply D (5 bases each). CDR3 length: 13 residues. Germline CDR1 and CDR2: SGHTA and FQGNSA. Trimming removed 0 bases from V and 6 bases from J, with 7 bases in between. The DNA for the CDR3 is TGTGCCAGCAGCTTAGCCAGGGAGGATACGCAGTATTTT. Encoded protein: CASSLAREDTQYF.

With regard to this clone: Other DNA sequences in the same sample also yield this CDR3. The chain couples TRBV5-6 to TRBJ2-3; D call uncertain. The germline V and J ends were trimmed by 4 bases and 2 bases, with 2 bases remaining between them. Germline lookup yields CDR1 SGHDT and CDR2 YYEEEE. The CDR3 contains 11 residues. CDR3 nucleotides: TGTGCCAGCAGCCTCACAGATACGCAGTATTTT. This codes for CASSLTDTQYF.

The DNA of the CDR3 is TGTGCCTGGAGTGTAAACAGGGAAAAACTGTTTTTT. This codes for CAWSVNREKLFF. J is TRBJ1-4 and V is TRBV30, with a tentative D call TRBD1 (5 bases). Germline CDR1 GTSNPN, CDR2 SVGIG (reference sequence). This CDR3 is built from 12 residues. Trimming took 0 bases from V and 8 from J, leaving 7 bases between them.

This chain joins TRBV6-5 and TRBJ2-7; 9 bases are shared with TRBD1. The CDR3 length is 14 residues. Germline V gene lookup returns CDR1 MNHEY and CDR2 SVGAGI. Germline trimming cut 4 bases from V and 4 bases from J; bases unmatched to any gene: 5. For the CDR3, the DNA is TGTGCCAGCAGTTCTCTCGGACAGGGGTACGAGCAGTACTTC. Protein sequence: CASSSLGQGYEQYF.

The chain is built from TRBV29-1 and TRBJ2-5, with D uncertain. CDR3 length equals 13 residues. CDR1 and CDR2 (germline): SQVTM, ANQGSEA. V shed 1 base and J shed 5 bases, with 11 bases lying between them. CDR3 sequence: CSVEGSVGETQYF. The CDR3 DNA is TGCAGCGTTGAAGGGTCGGTAGGGGAGACCCAGTACTTC.

This clone turned up a few times. The chain recombines TRBV5-1 with TRBJ2-3; D possibly matches TRBD1 or TRBD2 (5 bases each). Trimming removed 1 base from V and 4 bases from J, with 13 bases in between. The CDR3 sequence is 15 residues long. The V gene's germline CDR1 is SGHRS and CDR2 YFSETQ. CDR3 DNA: TGCGCCAGCAGCTTGACCGGGGACGAGGCAGATACGCAGTATTTT. Amino acids: CASSLTGDEADTQYF.

This CDR3 is CASSLGRNRVPDTQYF. Here the CDR3 DNA reads TGTGCCAGCAGTTTGGGACGTAACAGGGTCCCAGATACGCAGTATTTT. This chain links TRBV28 with TRBJ2-3; perhaps TRBD1 as D (6 bases). Germline lookup yields CDR1 MDHEN and CDR2 SYDVKM. V gave up 3 bases and J gave up 4 bases, with 17 bases separating them. The CDR3 runs 16 residues.

The V call is TRBV14, the J call TRBJ2-7, with D hard to call. V lost 6 bases and J lost 2, with 8 bases in between. CDR3 length: 12 residues. The V gene's germline CDR1 is SGHDN and CDR2 FVKESK. The DNA of the CDR3 is TGTGCCAGCAGTTCTCGCGCCTACGAGCAGTACTTC. Residues: CASSSRAYEQYF.

V and J are TRBV30 and TRBJ2-7; TRBD1 is a possible D gene (6 bases). The V gene's germline CDR1 is GTSNPN and CDR2 SVGIG (reference sequence). There are 11 residues in the CDR3. V was shortened by 2 bases and J by 7 bases, with 9 bases between the two germline ends. The CDR3 is CAWSTGYEQYF. CDR3 nucleotides: TGTGCCTGGAGTACAGGGTATGAGCAGTACTTC.

The V and J genes are TRBV28 and TRBJ2-1; 12 bases line up with TRBD2. With 6 bases clipped from V and 4 bases from J, the junction kept 7 bases outside the gene matches. Germline V gives CDR1 MDHEN, CDR2 SYDVKM. The CDR3 is 16 amino acids. CDR3 in DNA: TGTGCCAGCAGCCCTTCCGGGACTAGCGGGTACAATGAGCAGTTCTTC. Amino acids: CASSPSGTSGYNEQFF.

The chain has TRBV29-1 and TRBJ1-1; D not certain. V was shortened by 6 bases and J by 1 base, with 12 bases between the two germline ends. Per germline, CDR1 SQVTM and CDR2 ANQGSEA. The CDR3 totals 13 residues. CDR3 region: CSVRWAPNTEAFF. The CDR3 nucleotides read TGCAGCGTGCGCTGGGCCCCGAACACTGAAGCTTTCTTT. Complete variable domain (other parts from reference TRBV29-1 and TRBJ1-1): SAVISQKPSRDICQRGTSLTIQCQVDSQVTMMFWYRQQPGQSLTLIATANQGSEATYESGFVIDKFPISRPNLTFSTLTVSNMSPEDSSIYLCSVRWAPNTEAFFGQGTRLTVV.

This sequence joins TRBV20-1 and TRBJ2-7; D gene uncertain. CDR1 is DFQATT, CDR2 SNEGSKA, per germline (reference sequence). With 7 bases removed from V and 4 bases from J, the gap between germline ends came to 11 bases. The CDR3 covers 11 residues. CDR3 residues: CSVPRGYEQYF. The CDR3 DNA follows: TGCAGTGTCCCCCGAGGATACGAGCAGTACTTC.

This clone has a handful of counts. This rearrangement joins TRBV28 to TRBJ2-7, with no clear D. In germline, CDR1 is MDHEN, CDR2 SYDVKM. The CDR3 loop spans 15 amino acids. Trimming removed 3 bases from V and 0 bases from J, with 12 bases in between. The CDR3, as DNA: TGTGCCAGCAGTTTCGGGTCCGTAGGCTCCTACGAGCAGTACTTC. It is translated as CASSFGSVGSYEQYF.